The T cell receptor beta chain under discussion was sequenced for a study of blood T cell repertoires in COVID-19. Sequenced by immunoSEQ multiplex PCR; TCRdb stores in-frame clones only, minus some. The sample has about 200,000 clones; 70% to 90% are singletons. The CDR3 has 16 residues. The trim removed 4 bases at V and 4 bases at J, leaving 5 bases unmatched. The germline CDR1 and CDR2 sequences are SGHNT and YYREEE (reference sequence). Specimen: peripheral blood. The chain recombines TRBV5-4 with TRBJ1-4, with 12 bases aligning to TRBD1. The source of this sequence is a woman in her seventies with active or convalescent COVID-19. CDR3 sequence: CASSVGQGAFNEKLFF. The CDR3 nucleotides read TGTGCCAGCAGCGTGGGACAGGGGGCCTTTAATGAAAAACTGTTTTTT.